This TCR beta chain was captured by sequencing in a study of OX40 agonist ivuxolimab in advanced cancers. Study-wide background: Patients received ivuxolimab, an agonistic anti-OX40 (CD134) antibody.

Turning to this clone: Its specificity is unknown.

Study findings and constraints: Clonal expansion was seen in CD4+ and CD8+ blood T cells by week 6 at 0.1 to 3.0 mg/kg.

Germline V gene lookup returns CDR1 MNHEY and CDR2 SMNVEV (reference sequence). The CDR3 has 14 residues. V lost 5 bases, J lost 4 bases, and 5 bases stayed unmatched. Repertoires were generated with immunoSEQ multiplex PCR, while TCRdb's copy carries only in-frame clones and drops some. Of tens of thousands of clones listed, about 90% are singletons. The sequence was collected from an adult with an advanced solid tumor such as melanoma, head and neck, liver or kidney cancer. The rearrangement links TRBV27 to TRBJ2-7, with 10 bases that match TRBD2. Sequenced material: CD4+ or CD8+ T cells sorted from blood, taken in a trial of the OX40 agonist ivuxolimab. In DNA, the CDR3 is TGTGCCAGCAGTCTTGGACTAGCGGCTTACGAGCAGTACTTC. It yields the protein CASSLGLAAYEQYF.